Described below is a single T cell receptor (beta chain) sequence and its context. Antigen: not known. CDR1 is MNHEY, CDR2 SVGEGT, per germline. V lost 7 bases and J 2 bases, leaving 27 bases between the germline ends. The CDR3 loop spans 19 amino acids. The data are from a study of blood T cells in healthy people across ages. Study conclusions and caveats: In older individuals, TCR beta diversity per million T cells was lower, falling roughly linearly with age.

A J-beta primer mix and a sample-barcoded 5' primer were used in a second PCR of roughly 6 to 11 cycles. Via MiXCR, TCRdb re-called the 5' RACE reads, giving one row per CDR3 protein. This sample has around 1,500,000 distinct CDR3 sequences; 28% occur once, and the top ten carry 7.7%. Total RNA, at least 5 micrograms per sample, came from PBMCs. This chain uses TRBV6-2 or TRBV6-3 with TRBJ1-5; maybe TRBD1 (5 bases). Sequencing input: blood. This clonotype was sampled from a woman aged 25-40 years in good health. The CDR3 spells CASKLKGLFFRDGNQPQHF. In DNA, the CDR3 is TGTGCCAGCAAGCTTAAGGGTCTGTTTTTCCGGGACGGCAATCAGCCCCAGCATTTT.